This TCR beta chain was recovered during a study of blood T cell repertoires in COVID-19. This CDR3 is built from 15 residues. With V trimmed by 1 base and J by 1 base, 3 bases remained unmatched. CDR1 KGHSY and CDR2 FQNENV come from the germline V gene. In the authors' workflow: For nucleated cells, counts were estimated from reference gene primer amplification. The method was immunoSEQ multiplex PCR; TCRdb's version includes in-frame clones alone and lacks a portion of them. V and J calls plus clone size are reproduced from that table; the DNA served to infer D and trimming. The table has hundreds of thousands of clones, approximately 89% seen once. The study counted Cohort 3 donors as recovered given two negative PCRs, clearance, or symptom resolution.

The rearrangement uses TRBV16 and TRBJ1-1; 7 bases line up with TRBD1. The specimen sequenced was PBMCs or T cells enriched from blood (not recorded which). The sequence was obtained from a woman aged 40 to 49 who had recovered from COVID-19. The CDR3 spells CASSQWDRGNTEAFF. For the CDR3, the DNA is TGTGCCAGCAGCCAATGGGACAGAGGGAACACTGAAGCTTTCTTT.